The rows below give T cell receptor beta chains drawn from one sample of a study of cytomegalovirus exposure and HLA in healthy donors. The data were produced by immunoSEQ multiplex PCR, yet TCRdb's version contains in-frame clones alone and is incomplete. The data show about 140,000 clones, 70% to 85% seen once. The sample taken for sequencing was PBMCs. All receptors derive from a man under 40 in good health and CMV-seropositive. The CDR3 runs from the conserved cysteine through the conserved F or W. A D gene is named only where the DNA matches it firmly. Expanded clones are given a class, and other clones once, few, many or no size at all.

CDR3 protein: CASSLIASGRGEQYF
CDR3 DNA: TGTGCCAGCAGCCTGATCGCTAGCGGGAGAGGCGAGCAGTACTTC
D gene: TRBD2
V gene: TRBV28
J gene: TRBJ2-7
clone size: .

CDR3 protein: CAWNGMEREQYF
CDR3 DNA: TGTGCCTGGAACGGGATGGAACGCGAGCAGTACTTC
D gene: .
V gene: TRBV30
J gene: TRBJ2-7
clone size: .

CDR3 protein: CASSAQTGEAYEQYF
CDR3 DNA: TGTGCCAGCAGTGCACAAACAGGGGAGGCCTACGAGCAGTACTTC
D gene: .
V gene: TRBV6-1
J gene: TRBJ2-7
clone size: .

CDR3 protein: CASSIAGGYEQYF
CDR3 DNA: TGTGCCAGTAGTATAGCAGGGGGCTACGAGCAGTACTTC
D gene: TRBD1
V gene: TRBV19
J gene: TRBJ2-7
clone size: .

CDR3 protein: CASSSAEPYEQYF
CDR3 DNA: TGTGCCAGCAGTAGCGCGGAGCCCTACGAGCAGTACTTC
D gene: .
V gene: TRBV5-6
J gene: TRBJ2-7
clone size: .

CDR3 protein: CASSRTFGLPGELFF
CDR3 DNA: TGTGCCAGCAGCCGGACTTTCGGATTGCCCGGGGAGCTGTTTTTT
D gene: .
V gene: TRBV11-2
J gene: TRBJ2-2
clone size: .

CDR3 protein: CASSQESFRGGYTF
CDR3 DNA: TGCGCCAGCAGCCAAGAATCGTTTCGGGGAGGCTACACCTTC
D gene: .
V gene: TRBV4-1
J gene: TRBJ1-2
clone size: .

CDR3 protein: CASTSGQKNQPQHF
CDR3 DNA: TGTGCCAGTACCTCGGGACAGAAAAATCAGCCCCAGCATTTT
D gene: TRBD1
V gene: TRBV19
J gene: TRBJ1-5
clone size: .

CDR3 protein: CASSRRELNEKLFF
CDR3 DNA: TGTGCCAGTAGTAGGCGGGAACTTAATGAAAAACTGTTTTTT
D gene: .
V gene: TRBV19
J gene: TRBJ1-4
clone size: once

CDR3 protein: CASTPKRGGTEAFF
CDR3 DNA: TGTGCCAGTACCCCTAAAAGAGGGGGCACTGAAGCTTTCTTT
D gene: .
V gene: TRBV19
J gene: TRBJ1-1
clone size: .

CDR3 protein: CASSLVPTGIEGAYEQYF
CDR3 DNA: TGCGCCAGCAGCTTAGTTCCGACAGGGATAGAGGGGGCCTACGAGCAGTACTTC
D gene: TRBD1
V gene: TRBV5-1
J gene: TRBJ2-7
clone size: .

CDR3 protein: CASSPRGQWDTEAFF
CDR3 DNA: TGTGCCAGCAGTCCCAGGGGGCAGTGGGACACTGAAGCTTTCTTT
D gene: TRBD1
V gene: TRBV28
J gene: TRBJ1-1
clone size: .

CDR3 protein: CASSDPGNWAKPQHF
CDR3 DNA: TGTGCCAGCAGTGACCCAGGGAACTGGGCGAAGCCCCAGCATTTT
D gene: .
V gene: TRBV6-6
J gene: TRBJ1-5
clone size: .

CDR3 protein: CASSLTNSETGNTIYF
CDR3 DNA: TGTGCCAGTAGCCTTACCAACTCGGAGACTGGAAACACCATATATTTT
D gene: .
V gene: TRBV19
J gene: TRBJ1-3
clone size: .

CDR3 protein: CASSETARGEQYF
CDR3 DNA: TGCGCCAGCAGTGAGACAGCCAGGGGCGAGCAGTACTTC
D gene: .
V gene: TRBV10-1
J gene: TRBJ2-7
clone size: once

CDR3 protein: CSPPPEAYEQYF
CDR3 DNA: TGCAGCCCCCCCCCGGAGGCCTACGAGCAGTACTTC
D gene: .
V gene: TRBV29-1
J gene: TRBJ2-7
clone size: .

CDR3 protein: CASSQSGLMQYF
CDR3 DNA: TGTGCCAGCAGCCAATCTGGACTTATGCAGTACTTC
D gene: .
V gene: TRBV7-9
J gene: TRBJ2-7
clone size: .

CDR3 protein: CASSLATGRSNQPQHF
CDR3 DNA: TGTGCCAGCAGCTTGGCCACGGGTAGGAGCAATCAGCCCCAGCATTTT
D gene: .
V gene: TRBV5-6
J gene: TRBJ1-5
clone size: .

CDR3 protein: CATSIEGTRLNTEAFF
CDR3 DNA: TGTGCCACCAGCATAGAAGGGACACGCTTGAACACTGAAGCTTTCTTT
D gene: .
V gene: TRBV15
J gene: TRBJ1-1
clone size: .

CDR3 protein: CASSQDYAEYQETQYF
CDR3 DNA: TGCGCCAGCAGCCAAGATTACGCGGAGTACCAAGAGACCCAGTACTTC
D gene: .
V gene: TRBV4-1
J gene: TRBJ2-5
clone size: .

CDR3 protein: CASSFRTVGNTIYF
CDR3 DNA: TGTGCCAGCAGTTTTAGGACAGTTGGAAACACCATATATTTT
D gene: .
V gene: TRBV28
J gene: TRBJ1-3
clone size: .

CDR3 protein: CAWSVLAGGPNEQFF
CDR3 DNA: TGTGCCTGGAGTGTACTGGCGGGGGGGCCGAATGAGCAGTTCTTC
D gene: TRBD2
V gene: TRBV30
J gene: TRBJ2-1
clone size: .

CDR3 protein: CASSWGAENYEQYF
CDR3 DNA: TGTGCCAGCAGCTGGGGCGCCGAAAACTACGAGCAGTACTTC
D gene: .
V gene: TRBV11-2
J gene: TRBJ2-7
clone size: .

CDR3 protein: CASSLRQGQGYTF
CDR3 DNA: TGTGCCAGCAGCTTAAGACAGGGACAGGGCTACACCTTC
D gene: TRBD1
V gene: TRBV5-8
J gene: TRBJ1-2
clone size: .

CDR3 protein: CASSRAPGSYEQYF
CDR3 DNA: TGCGCCAGCAGCCGCGCGCCGGGGTCCTACGAGCAGTACTTC
D gene: .
V gene: TRBV4-1
J gene: TRBJ2-7
clone size: .

CDR3 protein: CACRDRASYEQYF
CDR3 DNA: TGTGCCTGCAGGGACAGGGCTTCCTACGAGCAGTACTTC
D gene: TRBD1
V gene: TRBV7-2
J gene: TRBJ2-7
clone size: .

CDR3 protein: CAIRNLAASTDTQYF
CDR3 DNA: TGTGCCATCAGGAACCTAGCGGCTAGCACAGATACGCAGTATTTT
D gene: TRBD2
V gene: TRBV10-3
J gene: TRBJ2-3
clone size: .

CDR3 protein: CASSSTGDGNTIYF
CDR3 DNA: TGTGCCAGCAGTTCGACAGGGGATGGAAACACCATATATTTT
D gene: TRBD1
V gene: TRBV2
J gene: TRBJ1-3
clone size: .

CDR3 protein: CASRETGALPEAFF
CDR3 DNA: TGTGCCAGTAGGGAAACAGGGGCCCTACCTGAAGCTTTCTTT
D gene: TRBD1
V gene: TRBV19
J gene: TRBJ1-1
clone size: .

CDR3 protein: CASRSGQSTDTQYF
CDR3 DNA: TGTGCCAGCCGATCTGGCCAAAGCACAGATACGCAGTATTTT
D gene: .
V gene: TRBV28
J gene: TRBJ2-3
clone size: .

CDR3 protein: CASGEGSSYNEQFF
CDR3 DNA: TGTGCCAGCGGGGAGGGGAGCTCCTACAATGAGCAGTTCTTC
D gene: TRBD2
V gene: TRBV9
J gene: TRBJ2-1
clone size: .

CDR3 protein: CASSPTRQGVQETQYF
CDR3 DNA: TGTGCCAGCTCACCAACTCGCCAGGGGGTCCAAGAGACCCAGTACTTC
D gene: TRBD1
V gene: TRBV18
J gene: TRBJ2-5
clone size: .

CDR3 protein: CASSLPGQANTEAFF
CDR3 DNA: TGTGCCAGCTCCCTCCCCGGACAGGCGAACACTGAAGCTTTCTTT
D gene: TRBD1
V gene: TRBV18
J gene: TRBJ1-1
clone size: .

CDR3 protein: CASSTLETGRSYEQYF
CDR3 DNA: TGTGCCAGCAGTACCCTAGAGACAGGGCGGTCCTACGAGCAGTACTTC
D gene: TRBD1
V gene: TRBV28
J gene: TRBJ2-7
clone size: .

CDR3 protein: CASSSLEAERSEKLFF
CDR3 DNA: TGTGCCAGCAGCTCCCTTGAGGCGGAGAGAAGTGAAAAACTGTTTTTT
D gene: .
V gene: TRBV7-6
J gene: TRBJ1-4
clone size: .

CDR3 protein: CASRWLAGARETQYF
CDR3 DNA: TGTGCCAGCCGTTGGCTAGCGGGAGCCCGGGAGACCCAGTACTTC
D gene: TRBD2
V gene: TRBV6-4
J gene: TRBJ2-5
clone size: .

CDR3 protein: CASSHDRGSYEQYF
CDR3 DNA: TGTGCCAGCAGTCACGACAGGGGCTCCTACGAGCAGTACTTC
D gene: TRBD1
V gene: TRBV6-6
J gene: TRBJ2-7
clone size: few

CDR3 protein: CASSSGVRNEQFF
CDR3 DNA: TGTGCCAGCAGTTCCGGGGTCCGGAATGAGCAGTTCTTC
D gene: .
V gene: TRBV6-5
J gene: TRBJ2-1
clone size: .

CDR3 protein: CARNTGLAGNTDTQYF
CDR3 DNA: TGTGCCAGAAATACAGGGCTAGCGGGAAACACAGATACGCAGTATTTT
D gene: TRBD2
V gene: TRBV5-3
J gene: TRBJ2-3
clone size: .

CDR3 protein: CASSPLQGNTIYF
CDR3 DNA: TGTGCCAGCAGCCCCCTCCAGGGTAACACCATATATTTT
D gene: .
V gene: TRBV11-2
J gene: TRBJ1-3
clone size: .

CDR3 protein: CASSTREGAGELFF
CDR3 DNA: TGTGCCAGCAGCACACGGGAGGGGGCCGGGGAGCTGTTTTTT
D gene: TRBD2
V gene: TRBV7-8
J gene: TRBJ2-2
clone size: .

CDR3 protein: CASADRGGNQPQHF
CDR3 DNA: TGTGCCAGCGCCGACAGGGGCGGTAATCAGCCCCAGCATTTT
D gene: TRBD1
V gene: TRBV6-1
J gene: TRBJ1-5
clone size: .

CDR3 protein: CASKVLKTGGLETQYF
CDR3 DNA: TGTGCCAGCAAGGTCCTCAAAACGGGGGGGCTTGAGACCCAGTACTTC
D gene: TRBD2
V gene: TRBV7-9
J gene: TRBJ2-5
clone size: .

CDR3 protein: CASSPRAGDYQETQYF
CDR3 DNA: TGTGCCAGCAGCCCCCGAGCGGGTGATTACCAAGAGACCCAGTACTTC
D gene: .
V gene: TRBV9
J gene: TRBJ2-5
clone size: once

CDR3 protein: CATSRGQAGGGETQYF
CDR3 DNA: TGTGCCACCAGCAGAGGGCAGGCGGGAGGCGGAGAGACCCAGTACTTC
D gene: TRBD2
V gene: TRBV15
J gene: TRBJ2-5
clone size: .

CDR3 protein: CASSPAGRAGGPNEQFF
CDR3 DNA: TGTGCCAGCTCACCAGCCGGAAGGGCGGGGGGGCCGAATGAGCAGTTCTTC
D gene: TRBD2
V gene: TRBV18
J gene: TRBJ2-1
clone size: .